The 20 T cell receptor beta chains listed next were all sequenced from one sample in a study of post-analysis software for immune sequencing data. Whole-study findings and limits: TRBV segments more frequent in patients than in controls numbered several and included TRBV5-6, TRBV5-1 and TRBV20-1.

TCR beta libraries were prepared from cDNA with unique molecular identifiers. Each CDR3 protein is one row after TCRdb ran MiXCR on the PCR reads. The sample includes fewer than 700,000 distinct CDR3 sequences, about 44% of them seen just once. Their antigen targets remain unknown. Sequencing was performed on blood. These receptors all come from a girl aged 5-17 years with multiple sclerosis.

In its sample, this clonotype was seen a few times. At one boundary the junction diverges from the germline segment, which might be a read error. The rearrangement uses TRBV6-1 and TRBJ1-5, with D tentatively TRBD1 (5 bases). The CDR3 runs 15 residues. Germline CDR1 and CDR2: MNHNS and SASEGT. The CDR3 is CASMGEAFGNQLQHF. In nucleotides, the CDR3 is TGTGCCAGCATGGGGGAGGCTTTTGGGAATCAGCTCCAGCATTTT.

V and J are TRBV6-2 or TRBV6-3 and TRBJ2-7, with 9 bases fitting TRBD1. The DNA end favors TRBJ2-4, so the J call may be wrong. This CDR3 region has 14 residues. Germline values: CDR1 MNHEY, CDR2 SVGEGT. CDR3 nucleotides: TGTGCCAGCAGGTCGGAACAGGGGGCGGACATTCAGTACTTC. It specifies CASRSEQGADIQYF.

This clonotype was seen a handful of times. This rearrangement joins TRBV29-1 to TRBJ2-5; D uncertain. V gave up 4 bases and J gave up 3 bases, with 9 bases separating them. Germline CDR1 SQVTM, CDR2 ANQGSEA. CDR3 length equals 12 residues. The CDR3 spells CSVGPGEETQYF. For the CDR3, the DNA is TGCAGCGTTGGACCGGGTGAAGAGACCCAGTACTTC.

The chain couples TRBV10-3 to TRBJ1-2; 9 bases line up with TRBD1. Germline V gene sequence: CDR1 ENHRY, CDR2 SYGVKD. CDR3 length: 13 amino acids. Trimming took 10 bases from V and 6 from J; bases not matched to a gene: 9. The DNA for the CDR3 is TGTGCCACGCAACCGGGACAGGGACATGGCTACACCTTC. Translation gives CATQPGQGHGYTF.

This clonotype showed up just a few times. The V call is TRBV7-2, the J call TRBJ2-1; TRBD2 agrees at 15 bases. The V segment lost 5 bases and the J segment 6 bases; nucleotides outside the gene matches: 5. The germline CDR1 and CDR2 sequences are SGHTA and FQGNSA. The CDR3 covers 16 residues. The CDR3 DNA follows: TGTGCCAGCAGCCCCCCGGGACTAGCGGGGGGCAATGAGCAGTTCTTC. Amino acids: CASSPPGLAGGNEQFF.

As concerns this clonotype: An end of the junction does not agree with germline; a read error may underlie this. The chain carries TRBV12-3 or TRBV12-4 and TRBJ1-2; no reliable D call. This CDR3 is built from 12 residues. Written as DNA, the CDR3 is TGTGTCAGCAGTTTATCGAGCTATGGCTACACCTTC. Translated, it gives CVSSLSSYGYTF.

This sequence joins TRBV12-3 or TRBV12-4 and TRBJ2-7; D might be TRBD1 or TRBD2, each matching 5 bases. Trimming removed 4 bases at V and 3 bases at J, with 13 bases between. The CDR3 runs to 14 residues. CDR3 region: CASSYLGDHYEQYF. CDR3 nucleotides: TGTGCCAGCAGTTATCTGGGGGATCACTACGAGCAGTACTTC.

This clonotype showed up just a few times. The rearrangement uses TRBV6-2 or TRBV6-3 and TRBJ1-5, with unresolved D. CDR3 length: 18 residues. The germline V and J ends were trimmed by 1 base and 0 bases, with 16 bases remaining between them. The germline V gene has CDR1 MNHEY and CDR2 SVGEGT. The CDR3, as DNA: TGTGCCAGCAGTTACTTCGGACGTACCAAGAATAGCAATCAGCCCCAGCATTTT. Translation: CASSYFGRTKNSNQPQHF.

The V gene is TRBV12-3 or TRBV12-4, the J gene TRBJ2-4, with D possibly matching TRBD1 (5 bases). CDR3 length equals 14 residues. Between the trimmed V and J ends, which lost 5 bases and 1 base, there was a span of 9 bases. In nucleotides, the CDR3 is TGTGCCAGCAGTCCAGGGTTTGCCAAAAACATTCAGTACTTC. As protein: CASSPGFAKNIQYF.

This chain uses TRBV7-8 with TRBJ2-4; tentatively, D is TRBD1 (6 bases). Matching the DNA end better, TRBJ2-7 makes the J call doubtful. Germline V gene sequence: CDR1 SGHVS, CDR2 FQNEAQ. The CDR3 consists of 16 residues. CDR3 sequence: CASSLNAGTRVYEQYF. The CDR3 coding sequence is TGTGCCAGCAGCCTCAACGCCGGGACAAGAGTTTACGAGCAGTACTTC.

CDR3 protein: CAIGGAGEPSGANVLTF. The CDR3 DNA sequence: TGTGCCATCGGTGGAGCGGGGGAGCCTAGTGGGGCCAACGTCCTGACTTTC. This chain links TRBV10-3 with TRBJ2-6; 8 nucleotides align to TRBD2. Germline values: CDR1 ENHRY, CDR2 SYGVKD. This CDR3 has 17 amino acids. The trim removed 8 bases at V and 3 bases at J, leaving 12 bases unmatched.

This chain connects TRBV4-1 to TRBJ2-7, with TRBD2 matching over 15 bases. The CDR3 is 17 amino acids. V trimming: 0 bases; J trimming: 1 base; junction bases outside the gene matches: 1. Germline values: CDR1 MGHRA, CDR2 YSYEKL. The CDR3 nucleotides read TGCGCCAGCAGCCAAGAGGGACTAGCGGGAGGTTCCTACGAGCAGTACTTC. Amino acids: CASSQEGLAGGSYEQYF.

This clonotype turned up a few times. The V and J genes are TRBV27 and TRBJ1-4; 9 nucleotides match TRBD1. CDR3 length: 14 amino acids. Trimming removed 3 bases from V and 8 bases from J; junction bases left unmatched: 4. The germline CDR1 and CDR2 sequences are MNHEY and SMNVEV (reference sequence). CDR3 bases: TGTGCCAGCAGTTTTGGGGACAGGGAAGAAAAACTGTTTTTT. The encoded protein is CASSFGDREEKLFF. Variable domain in full (rest from reference TRBV27 and TRBJ1-4): EAQVTQNPRYLITVTGKKLTVTCSQNMNHEYMSWYRQDPGLGLRQIYYSMNVEVTDKGDVPEGYKVSRKEKRNFPLILESPSPNQTSLYFCASSFGDREEKLFFGSGTQLSVL.

This clonotype was observed a handful of times. The rearrangement uses TRBV12-3 or TRBV12-4 and TRBJ2-2; 7 bases map to TRBD2. The CDR3 is 15 residues long. V lost 6 bases, J lost 7 bases, and 11 bases stayed unmatched. CDR3 sequence (DNA): TGTGCCAGCAGACAACGGGGAGGGGTGAACGGGGAGCTGTTTTTT. Residues: CASRQRGGVNGELFF.

The chain employs TRBV6-5 and TRBJ2-3, with a weak D call TRBD2 (6 bases). Trimming pared 6 bases from V and 8 bases from J, leaving 12 bases between. The CDR3 sequence is 12 residues long. Germline V lookup: CDR1 MNHEY, CDR2 SVGAGI. For the CDR3, the DNA is TGTGCCAGCAGACCACGGGGGAGTACGCAGTATTTT. Encoded protein: CASRPRGSTQYF.

This clonotype occurred a few times. The chain uses TRBV7-9 and TRBJ1-1; D is possibly TRBD1 (5 bases). V lost 5 bases and J 7 bases, leaving 14 bases between the germline ends. Germline V lookup: CDR1 SEHNR, CDR2 FQNEAQ (reference sequence). This CDR3 has 13 amino acids. Written as DNA, the CDR3 is TGTGCCAGCAGCCTTCAGGGTGTTGGTGAAGCTTTCTTT. This translates into CASSLQGVGEAFF.

This clonotype showed up just a few times. The V and J genes are TRBV29-1 and TRBJ2-1; a weak D match, TRBD1 (7 bases). This CDR3 has 15 amino acids. CDR1 and CDR2 from the germline V gene are SQVTM and ANQGSEA. V was trimmed by 3 bases and J by 3 bases, leaving 15 bases between them. The CDR3 spells CSVEPTGRNYNEQFF. The CDR3 DNA follows: TGCAGCGTTGAGCCGACAGGGAGGAACTACAATGAGCAGTTCTTC.

Only a few counts were recorded for this clonotype. This chain joins TRBV6-1 and TRBJ2-7, with a weak D call TRBD1 (5 bases). In germline, CDR1 is MNHNS, CDR2 SASEGT. Trimming pared 7 bases from V and 3 bases from J, leaving 16 bases between. CDR3 length: 14 amino acids. This CDR3 is CASKEPGQSYEQYF. CDR3 coding DNA: TGTGCCAGCAAGGAACCTGGACAAAGCTACGAGCAGTACTTC.

This clonotype was seen just once. Mismatch with germline at one junction end may stem from a read error. The chain has TRBV6-6 and TRBJ2-1; 8 bases align to TRBD2. This CDR3 comprises 15 residues. Germline CDR1 is MNHNY and CDR2 is SVGAGI (reference sequence). The CDR3 region is CAISPAGALWNEQFF. CDR3 bases: TGTGCCATCAGTCCAGCGGGAGCGCTTTGGAATGAGCAGTTCTTC.

Ten or more counts support this clonotype. The chain couples TRBV20-1 to TRBJ2-5; 11 positions agree with TRBD2. This CDR3 is 16 amino acids long. J lost 4 bases, V lost 1 base, and 8 bases had no gene match. Germline V gene sequence: CDR1 DFQATT, CDR2 SNEGSKA (reference sequence). The CDR3 DNA follows: TGCAGTGCTAGAGGTCTAGCGGGGGGATGGGGAGAGACCCAGTACTTC. Its translation: CSARGLAGGWGETQYF.